Included here is one TCR beta chain sequence, with context. Additional DNA sequences in this sample encode the identical CDR3. This entry is derived from a study of blood T cell repertoires in COVID-19. For the study at large: Donors in the United States, Italy and Spain gave samples during acute or convalescent COVID-19. T cells, B-cell-depleted T cells, or PBMCs provided the cDNA or gDNA that served as material.

In the original processing: Nucleated cell number was recorded as an estimate derived from reference gene primer amplification. Data came from immunoSEQ multiplex PCR; TCRdb stores just in-frame clones and leaves some out. That table furnishes V, J and clone size, whereas the DNA furnished D and trimming. Here the sample spans about 220,000 clones, more than 65% being singletons. The V segment lost 4 bases and the J segment 1 base; nucleotides outside the gene matches: 1. The CDR3 totals 14 residues. CDR1 and CDR2 (germline): SGHTA, FQGTGA. The gene calls are TRBV7-3 and TRBJ1-3; the match to TRBD1 covers 7 bases. Source material: peripheral blood. The receptor comes from a woman aged 80 or over with acute or convalescent COVID-19. Here the CDR3 reads CASSSTGSGNTIYF. The CDR3 coding sequence is TGTGCCAGCAGCTCGACAGGGTCTGGAAACACCATATATTTT.